One sample yielded the 17 T cell receptor beta chains listed below, sequenced in a study of cytomegalovirus exposure and HLA in healthy donors. PCR primers comprised 60 Vbeta and 13 Jbeta primers. Method: immunoSEQ multiplex PCR; TCRdb's copy keeps in-frame clones and lacks some. The sample lists 150,000 to 200,000 clones; 70% to 80% were seen once. Sequencing was carried out using PBMCs. The receptors shown here come from a man in his late teens or twenties in good health and CMV-seropositive.

For this clone: At one of its ends the junction is not consistent with the germline gene, which may arise from a read error. The chain uses TRBV6-1 and TRBJ1-1, with TRBD1 matching 10 bases. The CDR3 is 15 amino acids. The germline V gene encodes CDR1 MNHNS and CDR2 SASEGT. The CDR3 DNA reads TGTGCCAGCAGCGACTGGGGACAGGGGAACGCTGAAGCTTTCTTT. Its protein is CASSDWGQGNAEAFF.

The J gene is TRBJ2-7, the V gene TRBV7-2; TRBD2 matches 9 bases. The CDR3 sequence is 14 residues long. J gave up 4 bases and V 6 bases, and 7 bases lay outside the gene matches. CDR1 SGHTA and CDR2 FQGNSA come from the germline V gene. This CDR3 is CASRDGLANYEQYF. CDR3 DNA sequence: TGTGCCAGCAGAGATGGACTAGCGAATTACGAGCAGTACTTC.

V gene TRBV6-6 combines with J gene TRBJ1-2; 8 bases line up with TRBD1. The CDR3 loop spans 15 amino acids. Germline loops: CDR1 MNHNY, CDR2 SVGAGI (reference sequence). V shed 2 bases, J shed 8 bases, and the junction held 10 bases outside the gene matches. CDR3 nucleotides: TGTGCCAGCAGTTACCCCCTGGGACAGGAGGGCGGCTACACCTTC. Translating gives CASSYPLGQEGGYTF.

The V call is TRBV11-2, the J call TRBJ1-4; a possible D gene is TRBD1 (6 bases). Germline V lookup: CDR1 SGHAT, CDR2 FQNNGV. The CDR3 consists of 13 residues. V lost 6 bases to trimming and J lost 4 bases, with 9 bases between them. The chain's CDR3 is CASRDSLNEKLFF. In DNA, the CDR3 is TGTGCCAGCAGGGACAGCCTTAATGAAAAACTGTTTTTT.

J is TRBJ2-2 and V is TRBV7-8; tentative D call: TRBD2 (6 bases). The length of the CDR3 is 14 residues. Germline CDR1 and CDR2: SGHVS and FQNEAQ. With 4 bases removed from V and 2 bases from J, the gap between germline ends came to 8 bases. Here the CDR3 reads CASSSGLNTGELFF. CDR3 in DNA: TGTGCCAGCAGCTCGGGACTCAACACCGGGGAGCTGTTTTTT.

Only a few counts were recorded for this clone. The chain is built from TRBV7-2 and TRBJ2-7; 10 bases align to TRBD2. The germline gives CDR1 SGHTA, CDR2 FQGNSA. V lost 6 bases, J lost 5 bases, and 7 bases stayed unmatched. This CDR3 has 14 residues. In DNA, the CDR3 is TGTGCCAGCAGTTACCCTAGCGGGAGTCACGAGCAGTACTTC. It specifies CASSYPSGSHEQYF.

The gene calls are TRBV27 and TRBJ2-5, with a tentative D call TRBD2 (6 bases). The CDR3 length is 16 residues. V lost 1 base to trimming and J lost 1 base, with 13 bases between them. The germline V gene encodes CDR1 MNHEY and CDR2 SMNVEV (reference sequence). DNA of the CDR3: TGTGCCAGCAGTTTATTTGGGGGGACTGCCCAAGAGACCCAGTACTTC. Residues: CASSLFGGTAQETQYF.

J is TRBJ1-4 and V is TRBV10-3; TRBD1 matches 8 bases. Unmatched junction bases numbered 5, after V lost 5 bases and J lost 0 bases. The CDR3 spans 16 residues. CDR1 is ENHRY, CDR2 SYGVKD, per germline. The CDR3, as DNA: TGTGCCATCAGTAGGACAGGGATGGCAACTAATGAAAAACTGTTTTTT. Its protein is CAISRTGMATNEKLFF.

This chain uses TRBV6-5 with TRBJ1-3; D unclear. Looked up from germline, CDR1 is MNHEY and CDR2 is SVGAGI. Trimming removed 9 bases at V and 4 bases at J, with 16 bases between. The CDR3 sequence is 14 residues long. This chain's CDR3 is CASSGRAGGNTIYF. DNA for the CDR3: TGTGCCAGTTCGGGGAGGGCGGGAGGAAACACCATATATTTT.

This chain links TRBV6-1 with TRBJ1-2; 12 nucleotides agree with TRBD1. Looked up from germline, CDR1 is MNHNS and CDR2 is SASEGT. With 6 bases clipped from V and 3 bases from J, the junction kept 5 bases outside the gene matches. The CDR3 is 15 residues long. This chain's CDR3 is CASRTGTGGDYGYTF. In DNA form, the CDR3 reads TGTGCCAGCAGGACCGGGACAGGGGGCGACTATGGCTACACCTTC.

The V gene is TRBV11-2, the J gene TRBJ2-7; possibly TRBD1 for D (6 bases). CDR1 is SGHAT, CDR2 FQNNGV, per germline. CDR3 length: 13 amino acids. V dropped 0 bases and J dropped 8 bases, with 11 bases sitting between them. The CDR3, as DNA: TGTGCCAGCAGCTTAGAAGGGGGTAGTAAGCAGTACTTC. Residues: CASSLEGGSKQYF. The complete variable domain, with remaining parts taken from reference TRBV11-2 and TRBJ2-7, reads EAGVAQSPRYKIIEKRQSVAFWCNPISGHATLYWYQQILGQGPKLLIQFQNNGVVDDSQLPKDRFSAERLKGVDSTLKIQPAKLEDSAVYLCASSLEGGSKQYFGPGTRLTVT.

A note on this clone: Germline and junction disagree at one end, which may indicate a read error. The genes are TRBV18 and TRBJ2-1; 7 nucleotides align to TRBD1. CDR3 size: 15 residues. The germline V gene has CDR1 KGHSH and CDR2 LQKENI. The CDR3 loop reads CASSPPGQSRNEQFF. In DNA, the CDR3 is TGTGCCAGCTCGCCACCGGGACAGAGTCGCAATGAGCAGTTCTTC.

The genes are TRBV4-2 and TRBJ2-4, with 7 bases aligning to TRBD1. The length of the CDR3 is 16 residues. J lost 9 bases, V lost 0 bases, and 11 bases had no gene match. Germline assignment: CDR1 LGHNA and CDR2 YNFKEQ. The CDR3, as DNA: TGTGCCAGCAGCCAAGATTGGATGAACAGGGGTGCCATTCAGTACTTC. This gives the protein CASSQDWMNRGAIQYF.

The sample holds a few counts of this clone. This chain joins TRBV20-1 and TRBJ1-1; perhaps TRBD1 as D (6 bases). CDR3 length: 11 residues. V lost 5 bases and J lost 6, with 10 bases in between. CDR1 is DFQATT and CDR2 is SNEGSKA in the germline V gene (reference sequence). CDR3 in DNA: TGCAGTGCTCGCAGGGGAGCTGAAGCTTTCTTT. It encodes CSARRGAEAFF.

This clone came up a few times. The rearrangement links TRBV28 to TRBJ2-1, with 9 positions matching TRBD2. The length of the CDR3 is 14 residues. CDR1 and CDR2 (germline): MDHEN, SYDVKM. The V segment lost 6 bases and the J segment 6 bases; nucleotides outside the gene matches: 6. The CDR3: CASRAGGGRNEQFF. The CDR3 DNA sequence: TGTGCCAGCAGGGCGGGGGGGGGACGCAATGAGCAGTTCTTC. The whole variable domain, remainder taken from reference TRBV28 and TRBJ2-1, is DVKVTQSSRYLVKRTGEKVFLECVQDMDHENMFWYRQDPGLGLRLIYFSYDVKMKEKGDIPEGYSVSREKKERFSLILESASTNQTSMYLCASRAGGGRNEQFFGPGTRLTVL.

The chain uses TRBV28 and TRBJ2-1; 7 nucleotides match TRBD2. V lost 4 bases to trimming and J lost 8 bases; unmatched junction nucleotides: 17. This CDR3 is 17 amino acids long. From germline, CDR1 is MDHEN and CDR2 SYDVKM. The CDR3 loop reads CASSSPIGSGSLYEQFF. The CDR3 DNA follows: TGTGCCAGCAGTTCGCCTATCGGTAGCGGGTCTCTTTATGAGCAGTTCTTC.

This chain joins TRBV9 and TRBJ2-1, with D unresolved. CDR3 size: 11 residues. Between the trimmed V and J ends, which lost 4 bases and 5 bases, there was a span of 4 bases. CDR1 is SGDLS, CDR2 YYNGEE, per germline. CDR3 bases: TGTGCCAGCAGCCTTGACAATGAGCAGTTCTTC. This translates into CASSLDNEQFF. The variable domain in full, completed from reference TRBV9 and TRBJ2-1, reads DSGVTQTPKHLITATGQRVTLRCSPRSGDLSVYWYQQSLDQGLQFLIQYYNGEERAKGNILERFSAQQFPDLHSELNLSSLELGDSALYFCASSLDNEQFFGPGTRLTVL.